This TCR beta chain was retrieved from a study of radiotherapy plus CTLA-4 blockade in lung cancer. Study-level results: How blood T cell clones changed early, along with interferon-beta, reportedly forecast response best.

Here immunoSEQ multiplex PCR was the method, and the copy in TCRdb shows in-frame clones only, minus some. The sample holds 55,000 to 70,000 clones, less than 80% seen once. To note about this clone: Antigen specificity is unknown.

Germline CDR1 and CDR2: MNHEY and SMNVEV (reference sequence). This CDR3 is 16 amino acids long. The source was peripheral blood, collected from a patient treated with radiotherapy plus ipilimumab. The clonotype comes from a human donor with non-small cell lung cancer who had a complete response to radiotherapy plus ipilimumab. V and J are TRBV27 and TRBJ2-5; TRBD1 matches 10 bases. The assigned J gene may be wrong: the sequence end matches TRBJ2-7 better. The CDR3 DNA sequence: TGTGCCAGCAGCCATCATGGGACAGGGGTTTCCAACGAGCAGTACTTC. Amino acids: CASSHHGTGVSNEQYF.